This T cell receptor beta chain was profiled in a study of blood T cell repertoires in COVID-19. The germline gives CDR1 MNHNS, CDR2 SASEGT. This CDR3 has 12 residues. V was trimmed by 2 bases and J by 10 bases, leaving 9 bases between them. Clones were sequenced by immunoSEQ multiplex PCR, and TCRdb holds only the in-frame ones, with some missing. The table has 180,000 or so clones, around 87% seen once. The sequence came from a man aged 35-49 years with active or convalescent COVID-19. This chain links TRBV6-1 with TRBJ2-1, with a weak D call TRBD2 (5 bases). Sequencing used peripheral blood. CDR3 nucleotides: TGTGCCAGCAGTGAACCCTGGAGGGAGCAGTTCTTC. It yields the protein CASSEPWREQFF.